This record looks at one T cell receptor (beta chain) sequence and its context. This clone was observed once. The antigen this receptor binds is unknown. No much larger clonotype is one base removed from it; base qualities were not supplied. To prepare the library, the immunoSEQ multiplex PCR assay was applied. The clones in this table, taken by TCRdb from immuneACCESS, are in-frame only. Not every clone is retained; where verified, under half of the shortfall comes from an unresolved V gene, and the cause of the rest is unknown. For this sample there are approximately 74,000 clones; around 85% appear just once. The ten largest clonotypes hold roughly 3.3% of the sample. This entry is derived from a study of T cell changes during pregnancy in multiple sclerosis (dated by TCRdb to the late 2010s). Background on the whole study: The study examined how the T cell repertoire changed over the course of pregnancy in women with multiple sclerosis.

This clonotype was obtained from a female donor with multiple sclerosis, enrolled in a pregnancy study. The sample in question was peripheral blood, obtained before pregnancy.

In nucleotide form, the sequence is TGTGCCTGGAGTGTCCAGGGGGCCTACTATGGCTACACCTTC. This gives the protein CAWSVQGAYYGYTF. Recombination joined TRBV30 with TRBJ1-2; TRBD1 agrees with 8 junctional bases. CDR1 and CDR2, looked up from the germline V gene (reference sequence), are GTSNPN and SVGIG. The CDR3 has 14 amino acids, counting the end cysteine and phenylalanine. The retained sequence is limited to the CDR3, 42 bases, with the frame set at the first base. The junction shows trimming of 0 bases on V and 3 bases on J, and the gene matches do not reach 3 bases of it.